The 29 T cell receptor beta chains listed next were all sequenced from one sample in a study of T-cell reconstitution after alpha-beta-depleted transplantation in children. Unique molecular identifiers were incorporated into the prepared TCRbeta library. MiXCR, applied by TCRdb to the PCR reads, yields one record per CDR3 protein. Among about 470,000 distinct CDR3 sequences listed, 43% were seen once. The input for sequencing was PBMCs, taken before TCRalphabeta/CD19-depleted stem cell transplant. The receptors here all came from a girl aged 2 to 9 with aplastic anemia, due to receive a stem cell transplant.

This clonotype was observed a handful of times. The chain employs TRBV7-3 and TRBJ2-1; 16 nucleotides match TRBD2. V was pared by 5 bases and J by 8 bases, with 15 bases of the junction left unmatched. The CDR3 is made up of 19 amino acids. Germline CDR1 is SGHTA and CDR2 is FQGTGA. The CDR3, as DNA: TGTGCCAGCAGCCGCATTGGGACTAGCGGGAGGGGGAGGGTTGATGAGCAGTTCTTC. Amino acids: CASSRIGTSGRGRVDEQFF. Together with reference TRBV7-3 and TRBJ2-1, the CDR3 gives the full variable domain: GAGVSQTPSNKVTEKGKYVELRCDPISGHTALYWYRQSLGQGPEFLIYFQGTGAADDSGLPNDRFFAVRPEGSVSTLKIQRTERGDSAVYLCASSRIGTSGRGRVDEQFFGPGTRLTVL.

V gene TRBV19 combines with J gene TRBJ1-1, with a tentative D call TRBD1 (6 bases). Trimming stripped 5 bases from V and 1 base from J, with 17 bases between. The CDR3 length is 16 residues. Germline V lookup: CDR1 LNHDA, CDR2 SQIVND (reference sequence). This CDR3 is CASSPLRGAGNTEAFF. CDR3 sequence (DNA): TGTGCCAGTAGTCCACTAAGGGGGGCGGGGAACACTGAAGCTTTCTTT.

This clonotype was detected ten times or more. The CDR3 spells CASSLFGQSYEQYF. The CDR3, as DNA: TGTGCCAGCAGTTTGTTCGGACAGTCCTACGAGCAGTACTTC. This chain connects TRBV28 to TRBJ2-7; the D gene is possibly TRBD1 (6 bases). With 3 bases removed from V and 1 base from J, the gap between germline ends came to 10 bases. CDR1 and CDR2 (germline): MDHEN, SYDVKM. This CDR3 spans 14 amino acids.

V and J are TRBV9 and TRBJ2-7, with D maybe TRBD2 (6 bases). The CDR3 is made up of 17 amino acids. Trimming left V 1 base short and J 3 bases short, with 20 bases between. From germline, CDR1 is SGDLS and CDR2 YYNGEE. The CDR3 sequence is CASSVLPGGGGVYEQYF. CDR3 bases: TGTGCCAGCAGCGTACTCCCCGGAGGAGGCGGGGTCTACGAGCAGTACTTC.

This clonotype was seen a handful of times. The V call is TRBV7-9, the J call TRBJ1-5, with D tentatively TRBD1 (6 bases). V lost 5 bases, J lost 6 bases, and 17 bases lay in between. The CDR3 runs to 15 residues. Germline V gene data show CDR1 as SEHNR and CDR2 as FQNEAQ (reference sequence). The CDR3, as DNA: TGTGCCAGCAGCCCAAGGGGGACACGGGGTCAGCCCCAGCATTTT. It codes for CASSPRGTRGQPQHF.

In its sample, this clonotype was seen a few times. The chain couples TRBV6-5 to TRBJ1-2; no clear D. This CDR3 spans 14 amino acids. Germline V lookup: CDR1 MNHEY, CDR2 SVGAGI. Trimming pared 0 bases from V and 4 bases from J, leaving 9 bases between. The CDR3 loop is CASSYSNPGYGYTF. CDR3 DNA sequence: TGTGCCAGCAGTTACTCAAACCCGGGCTATGGCTACACCTTC.

This clonotype was counted a few times. The gene calls are TRBV2 and TRBJ1-2, with D perhaps TRBD1 (5 bases). V dropped 7 bases and J dropped 7 bases, with 16 bases sitting between them. The CDR3 runs to 13 residues. Germline assignment: CDR1 SNHLY and CDR2 FYNNEI. The CDR3 loop reads CASTERRVVGYTF. CDR3 in DNA: TGTGCCAGCACCGAGCGCAGGGTGGTTGGCTACACCTTC.

This clonotype was found a few times. The rearrangement links TRBV4-1 to TRBJ2-3; D is possibly TRBD1 or TRBD2 (6 bases each). There are 16 residues in the CDR3. CDR1 is MGHRA and CDR2 is YSYEKL in the germline V gene. The germline V and J ends were trimmed by 4 bases and 5 bases, with 19 bases remaining between them. The CDR3 sequence is CASSRSRRGSVDTQYF. CDR3 bases: TGCGCCAGCAGCCGCTCAAGGAGGGGGTCTGTAGATACGCAGTATTTT.

This chain connects TRBV19 to TRBJ1-5; 10 nucleotides agree with TRBD1. The length of the CDR3 is 17 residues. Germline V gene data show CDR1 as LNHDA and CDR2 as SQIVND (reference sequence). V gave up 4 bases and J gave up 0 bases; unmatched junction bases: 6. The CDR3 DNA sequence: TGTGCCAGTAGTAGAGGGACAGGGGCTTATAGCAATCAGCCCCAGCATTTT. Protein sequence: CASSRGTGAYSNQPQHF.

The gene calls are TRBV5-5 and TRBJ2-6; D gene unclear. V was cut by 0 bases and J by 0 bases, with 7 bases left in between. This CDR3 contains 16 residues. Germline CDR1 reads SGHKS; CDR2 reads YYEKEE (reference sequence). The CDR3 DNA reads TGTGCCAGCAGCTTGGGGGTCGGCTCTGGGGCCAACGTCCTGACTTTC. Translating it yields CASSLGVGSGANVLTF. Combining the CDR3 with reference TRBV5-5 and TRBJ2-6 gives the whole variable domain DAGVTQSPTHLIKTRGQQVTLRCSPISGHKSVSWYQQVLGQGPQFIFQYYEKEERGRGNFPDRFSARQFPNYSSELNVNALLLGDSALYLCASSLGVGSGANVLTFGAGSRLTVL.

This clonotype turned up a few times. This sequence joins TRBV20-1 and TRBJ2-1, with D possibly being TRBD2 (6 bases). Trimming took off 2 bases at V and 7 bases at J, with 18 bases between the two ends. The CDR3 contains 15 residues. CDR1 is DFQATT and CDR2 is SNEGSKA in the germline V gene (reference sequence). The CDR3 reads CSARPPLGGMNEQFF. The DNA of the CDR3 is TGCAGTGCTAGACCCCCGTTAGGCGGGATGAATGAGCAGTTCTTC.

The rearrangement links TRBV6-1 to TRBJ2-7, with D possibly being TRBD1 (5 bases). Trimming left V 4 bases short and J 7 bases short, with 11 bases between. The CDR3 contains 12 residues. CDR1 MNHNS and CDR2 SASEGT come from the germline V gene. The CDR3 is CASSVRVGEQYF. Written as DNA, the CDR3 is TGTGCCAGCAGTGTCAGGGTGGGAGAGCAGTACTTC.

This clonotype came up many times. The rearrangement joins TRBV5-1 to TRBJ2-2; 7 nucleotides agree with TRBD2. V was pared by 0 bases and J by 7 bases, with 6 bases of the junction left unmatched. The CDR3 extends over 15 amino acids. CDR1 SGHRS and CDR2 YFSETQ come from the germline V gene. In DNA form, the CDR3 reads TGCGCCAGCAGCTTGGCCGGGCGGGAGTTCGGGGAGCTGTTTTTT. Translation: CASSLAGREFGELFF. Full variable domain (missing parts from reference TRBV5-1 and TRBJ2-2): KAGVTQTPRYLIKTRGQQVTLSCSPISGHRSVSWYQQTPGQGLQFLFEYFSETQRNKGNFPGRFSGRQFSNSRSEMNVSTLELGDSALYLCASSLAGREFGELFFGEGSRLTVL.

This clonotype was counted ten times or more. The V gene is TRBV15, the J gene TRBJ1-3, with 9 bases lining up with TRBD1. The CDR3 loop spans 16 amino acids. After removal of 1 base from V and 2 bases from J, the junction contained 3 bases not matched to a gene. The germline V gene encodes CDR1 LNHNV and CDR2 YYDKDF (reference sequence). The DNA of the CDR3 is TGTGCCACCAGCAGAGTAGGGACAGGGACTGGAAACACCATATATTTT. Protein product: CATSRVGTGTGNTIYF.

In its sample, this clonotype was seen many times. The V call is TRBV20-1, the J call TRBJ2-1, with 7 bases fitting TRBD2. Germline-derived CDR1 and CDR2 are DFQATT and SNEGSKA (reference sequence). This CDR3 spans 13 amino acids. After removal of 1 base from V and 6 bases from J, the junction contained 3 bases not matched to a gene. CDR3 residues: CSARGGSVNEQFF. Written as DNA, the CDR3 is TGCAGTGCTAGAGGCGGGAGTGTCAATGAGCAGTTCTTC.

The chain links TRBV15 to TRBJ2-5; D uncertain. The CDR3 is made up of 12 amino acids. Germline CDR1 LNHNV, CDR2 YYDKDF (reference sequence). V lost 3 bases and J lost 7, with 9 bases in between. The CDR3 here is CATSSKVGTQYF. The CDR3 DNA reads TGTGCCACCAGCAGTAAGGTTGGGACCCAGTACTTC.

In its sample, this clonotype was seen a few times. The V and J genes are TRBV18 and TRBJ1-2; D is perhaps TRBD1 (6 bases). The CDR3 length is 15 residues. Germline CDR1 reads KGHSH; CDR2 reads LQKENI. V lost 3 bases and J lost 3, with 14 bases in between. The CDR3 protein is CASSPVQGFDYGYTF. CDR3 DNA: TGTGCCAGCTCACCGGTACAGGGTTTTGACTATGGCTACACCTTC.

The V and J genes are TRBV5-1 and TRBJ2-3; D is possibly TRBD2 (6 bases). V lost 4 bases and J 6 bases, leaving 15 bases between the germline ends. The CDR3 loop spans 14 amino acids. CDR1 is SGHRS, CDR2 YFSETQ, per germline. CDR3 sequence: CASSLPSEVDTQYF. CDR3 sequence (DNA): TGCGCCAGCAGCCTACCTAGCGAAGTCGATACGCAGTATTTT.

The chain has TRBV20-1 and TRBJ2-3; 8 bases are a match to TRBD1. V shed 3 bases, J shed 2 bases, and the junction held 4 bases outside the gene matches. Germline V CDR1 and CDR2: DFQATT, SNEGSKA (reference sequence). This CDR3 region has 14 residues. CDR3 nucleotides: TGCAGTGCTAGGGGGGACAGGACCACAGATACGCAGTATTTT. It translates to CSARGDRTTDTQYF.

This clonotype was detected once. V usage is TRBV12-3 or TRBV12-4 and J usage is TRBJ2-1; D not certain. The V gene lost 3 bases and the J gene lost 0 bases, with 9 bases spanning the gap. CDR3 length: 15 residues. CDR3 coding DNA: TGTGCCAGCAGTTTTACCGGGTACTCCTACAATGAGCAGTTCTTC. It is translated as CASSFTGYSYNEQFF.

This rearrangement joins TRBV6-5 to TRBJ2-5; possible D gene TRBD2, 6 bases. Germline V lookup: CDR1 MNHEY, CDR2 SVGAGI. V was shortened by 0 bases and J by 4 bases, with 21 bases between the two germline ends. This CDR3 region has 18 residues. The CDR3 bases are TGTGCCAGCAGTTACTCACGACGCGGGGACGTAGGGGCAGAGACCCAGTACTTC. Protein product: CASSYSRRGDVGAETQYF.

This chain joins TRBV7-3 and TRBJ2-6; D could derive from TRBD1 or TRBD2 (6 bases each). This CDR3 is 15 amino acids long. Trimming stripped 5 bases from V and 4 bases from J, with 12 bases between. From germline, CDR1 is SGHTA and CDR2 FQGTGA. Here the CDR3 DNA reads TGTGCCAGCAGCCCGGGGGCTGGAGGGGCCAACGTCCTGACTTTC. As protein: CASSPGAGGANVLTF.

The chain combines TRBV12-3 or TRBV12-4 with TRBJ2-3, with 9 positions matching TRBD2. The CDR3 covers 15 residues. The junction had 3 bases not matched to a gene; V was cut back by 4 bases and J by 1 base. CDR3 DNA sequence: TGTGCCAGCAGTTCAGCTAGCGGGGGCACAGATACGCAGTATTTT. It specifies CASSSASGGTDTQYF.

This clonotype has a single count. The V and J genes are TRBV20-1 and TRBJ2-7; 7 positions agree with TRBD1. The CDR3 has 13 amino acids. Germline CDR1 and CDR2: DFQATT and SNEGSKA (reference sequence). Trimming cost V 6 bases and J 4 bases; bases outside gene matches: 9. CDR3 nucleotide sequence: TGCAGTGCGATACAGGGGAAAAAGTACGAGCAGTACTTC. It translates to CSAIQGKKYEQYF.

Regarding this clonotype: This clone may be a read error of a much larger clone one base away. The chain has TRBV3-1 and TRBJ1-5, with TRBD1 as a possible D gene (6 bases). The V gene's germline CDR1 is LGHDT and CDR2 YNNKEL (reference sequence). Trimming shortened V by 8 bases and J by 2 bases, and 28 bases separated the two germline ends. CDR3 length: 19 amino acids. The DNA of the CDR3 is TGTGCCAGCTGTTTAGCCTCCCTGTTACAGGGTGAGGGCAATCAGCCCCAGCATTTT. This codes for CASCLASLLQGEGNQPQHF.

V usage is TRBV7-6 and J usage is TRBJ2-5; TRBD1 matches 9 bases. The CDR3 extends over 14 amino acids. Germline lookup yields CDR1 SGHVS and CDR2 FNYEAQ. The V gene end was trimmed by 1 base and the J gene end by 5 bases; junction bases not matched to a gene: 2. The CDR3 DNA follows: TGTGCCAGCAGCTTAGAGACAGGGGGGGAGACCCAGTACTTC. Its translation: CASSLETGGETQYF.

The chain has TRBV20-1 and TRBJ2-3, with 7 bases fitting TRBD2. V lost 0 bases, J lost 5 bases, and 20 bases stayed unmatched. CDR1 DFQATT and CDR2 SNEGSKA come from the germline V gene (reference sequence). There are 19 residues in the CDR3. CDR3 residues: CSARERRLILRGSKDTQYF. DNA of the CDR3: TGCAGTGCTAGAGAGCGCAGGCTGATATTGCGCGGGAGTAAAGATACGCAGTATTTT.

J is TRBJ2-5 and V is TRBV30, with D possibly TRBD1 on 6 matching bases. The CDR3 has 13 amino acids. In germline, CDR1 is GTSNPN, CDR2 SVGIG (reference sequence). V lost 4 bases, J lost 6 bases, and 15 bases lay in between. DNA of the CDR3: TGTGCCTGGACCCCCCCTCAGGGGCAGACCCAGTACTTC. It translates to CAWTPPQGQTQYF.

This clonotype has a handful of counts. The rearrangement joins TRBV28 to TRBJ1-2; a weak D match, TRBD1 (5 bases). CDR3 length: 13 residues. Germline assignment: CDR1 MDHEN and CDR2 SYDVKM. The germline V and J ends were trimmed by 6 bases and 5 bases, with 13 bases remaining between them. CDR3 amino acids: CASRQGTFYGYTF. CDR3 nucleotide sequence: TGTGCCAGCAGGCAGGGAACATTTTATGGCTACACCTTC.